The present entry profiles one T cell receptor (beta chain) with its context. The data were taken from a study of cytomegalovirus exposure and HLA in healthy donors. Germline V gives CDR1 SGHAT, CDR2 FQNNGV. The ends were cut back, 1 base at V and 1 base at J, with 9 bases in the middle. The CDR3 extends over 15 amino acids. Vbeta (60) and Jbeta (13) primers were used in the PCR. Profiling relied on immunoSEQ multiplex PCR, and the TCRdb table lists in-frame clones only, not all of them. The data hold roughly 84,000 clones, with around three fifths observed a single time. What was sequenced was PBMCs. The receptor comes from a woman aged 40 to 50 in good health and CMV-seropositive. The chain uses TRBV11-2 and TRBJ2-3; the D is unclear. Here the CDR3 DNA reads TGTGCCAGCAGCTTAGCCGCGGTCGGCACAGATACGCAGTATTTT. This codes for CASSLAAVGTDTQYF. Using reference TRBV11-2 and TRBJ2-3 for the parts outside the CDR3, the full variable domain is EAGVAQSPRYKIIEKRQSVAFWCNPISGHATLYWYQQILGQGPKLLIQFQNNGVVDDSQLPKDRFSAERLKGVDSTLKIQPAKLEDSAVYLCASSLAAVGTDTQYFGPGTRLTVL.